This record concerns one TCR beta chain sequence. Its target is unknown. The entirety of the isolated RNA underwent reverse transcription, so expressed TCRB transcripts were sequenced. Here immunoSEQ multiplex PCR was the method, and the copy in TCRdb shows in-frame clones only, minus some. The sample consists of 850,000 to 900,000 clones, roughly 15% of them appearing once. Based on CD45RO/CCR7/CD25/CD127/CD95/CD27, CD4+ regulatory, stem cell-like memory, naive and central memory cells were sorted. The CDR3 runs 15 residues. CDR1 is MNHNY and CDR2 is SVGAGI in the germline V gene (reference sequence). With V trimmed by 5 bases and J by 2 bases, 5 bases remained unmatched. This sample was taken from a study of beta chain features in type 1 diabetes. Study-wide results and limits: Shorter TCRB CDR3s, moderately but significantly so, were found in Type 1 diabetes patients in all four CD4+ subsets. The analysis here could not establish whether HLA type shapes TCRB rearrangement.

The sample taken for sequencing was naive CD4+ T cells from blood. The genes are TRBV6-6 and TRBJ2-2; TRBD2 agrees at 7 bases. The source of this sequence is a woman aged 18-29 years in good health. CDR3 coding DNA: TGTGCCAGCAGTCGGAGGGAGGGAAACACCGGGGAGCTGTTTTTT. It translates to CASSRREGNTGELFF.